One sample yielded the 10 T cell receptor beta chains listed below, sequenced in a study of regulatory T cells in long-lasting Graves disease. Arm-PCR of CDR3 regions and iRepertoire HTBI primers were used to build TCR beta libraries. MiXCR, applied by TCRdb to the multiplex PCR reads, yields one record per CDR3 protein. This table holds around 460,000 distinct CDR3 sequences, less than 25% found once. Sample time point: persistent/refractory GD, antithyroid drugs over 5 years with positive TRAb. Preparation of the TCR library used RNA extracted from PBMCs. The sequencing used peripheral blood mononuclear cells (PBMCs), collected when the disease was refractory, from a patient treated with antithyroid drugs. Receptor source: a female donor with Graves disease.

This clonotype was found many times. The rearrangement uses TRBV10-3 and TRBJ2-5, with D tentatively TRBD2 (6 bases). Germline values: CDR1 ENHRY, CDR2 SYGVKD. Trimming cost V 4 bases and J 5 bases, with 14 bases left between them. The length of the CDR3 is 14 residues. The CDR3 reads CAISVEGAGETQYF. The DNA of the CDR3 is TGTGCCATCAGTGTCGAGGGAGCGGGTGAGACCCAGTACTTC.

This clonotype was found many times. The chain recombines TRBV28 with TRBJ1-1, with 7 positions matching TRBD1. The CDR3 is 12 residues long. Germline loops: CDR1 MDHEN, CDR2 SYDVKM. The ends lost 6 bases at V and 5 bases at J; junction bases unmatched: 3. The CDR3 DNA follows: TGTGCCAGCAGAAAGGGGGCGACTGAAGCTTTCTTT. It codes for CASRKGATEAFF.

This clonotype was picked up many times. This chain uses TRBV28 with TRBJ2-7, with D hard to call. Trimming left V 8 bases short and J 7 bases short, with 15 bases between. The CDR3 consists of 12 residues. CDR1 and CDR2 from the germline V gene are MDHEN and SYDVKM. CDR3 amino acids: CASHSTPWEQYF. CDR3 in DNA: TGTGCCAGCCATTCTACCCCGTGGGAGCAGTACTTC.

This clonotype has ten or more counts. The rearrangement joins TRBV7-9 to TRBJ2-7, with 8 bases fitting TRBD1. This CDR3 spans 12 amino acids. From germline, CDR1 is SEHNR and CDR2 FQNEAQ (reference sequence). V dropped 5 bases and J dropped 5; count of bases not matched to a gene: 2. In DNA, the CDR3 is TGTGCCAGCAGCCCGACAGGGGACGAGCAGTACTTC. It is translated as CASSPTGDEQYF.

This clonotype was observed a few times. CDR3 bases: TGTGCCAGCAGCGCTGGACAGGGGGCGCTTCTATACGAGCAGTACTTC. Translating gives CASSAGQGALLYEQYF. J is TRBJ2-7 and V is TRBV11-3; TRBD1 matches at 11 bases. CDR3 length equals 16 residues. The V gene's germline CDR1 is SGHNT and CDR2 YENEEA. V shed 5 bases, J shed 4 bases, and the junction held 10 bases outside the gene matches. Filled out from reference TRBV11-3 and TRBJ2-7, the complete variable domain reads EAGVVQSPRYKIIEKKQPVAFWCNPISGHNTLYWYLQNLGQGPELLIRYENEEAVDDSQLPKDRFSAERLKGVDSTLKIQPAELGDSAVYLCASSAGQGALLYEQYFGPGTRLTVT.

The chain employs TRBV2 and TRBJ2-1; possible D gene TRBD1, 5 bases. V was pared by 2 bases and J by 0 bases, with 8 bases between. This CDR3 spans 15 amino acids. From germline, CDR1 is SNHLY and CDR2 FYNNEI. The CDR3 reads CASSEYQGSYNEQFF. The CDR3 region has the DNA TGTGCCAGCAGTGAATATCAGGGCTCCTACAATGAGCAGTTCTTC. Filled out from reference TRBV2 and TRBJ2-1, the complete variable domain reads EPEVTQTPSHQVTQMGQEVILRCVPISNHLYFYWYRQILGQKVEFLVSFYNNEISEKSEIFDDQFSVERPDGSNFTLKIRSTKLEDSAMYFCASSEYQGSYNEQFFGPGTRLTVL.

This clonotype was detected ten times or more. J is TRBJ2-7 and V is TRBV5-4, with TRBD1 matching over 7 bases. From germline, CDR1 is SGHNT and CDR2 YYREEE (reference sequence). This CDR3 spans 15 amino acids. The V segment lost 1 base and the J segment 0 bases; nucleotides outside the gene matches: 4. CDR3: CASSLNWDSSYEQYF. The CDR3 region has the DNA TGTGCCAGCAGCTTGAACTGGGACAGCTCCTACGAGCAGTACTTC.

The chain is built from TRBV10-3 and TRBJ1-2; no clear D gene. The CDR3 loop spans 13 amino acids. V was pared by 4 bases and J by 3 bases, with 9 bases between. Germline V CDR1 and CDR2: ENHRY, SYGVKD. DNA for the CDR3: TGTGCCATCAGTGGAGGCCCCGACTATGGCTACACCTTC. This gives the protein CAISGGPDYGYTF.

This clonotype has ten or more counts. The chain carries TRBV6-2 or TRBV6-3 and TRBJ1-2; a possible D gene is TRBD1 (6 bases). This CDR3 has 15 amino acids. V lost 7 bases and J lost 3, with 18 bases in between. CDR1 MNHEY and CDR2 SVGEGT come from the germline V gene. The CDR3: CASNTKGVGDYGYTF. The CDR3 DNA reads TGTGCCAGCAACACGAAGGGGGTGGGAGACTATGGCTACACCTTC.

The chain links TRBV19 to TRBJ2-1; 8 bases align to TRBD1. Per the germline V gene, CDR1 is LNHDA and CDR2 is SQIVND (reference sequence). With 8 bases clipped from V and 7 bases from J, the junction kept 7 bases outside the gene matches. The CDR3 has 13 residues. CDR3 region: CASAVDRENEQFF. In nucleotides, the CDR3 is TGTGCCAGTGCCGTGGACAGGGAAAATGAGCAGTTCTTC.